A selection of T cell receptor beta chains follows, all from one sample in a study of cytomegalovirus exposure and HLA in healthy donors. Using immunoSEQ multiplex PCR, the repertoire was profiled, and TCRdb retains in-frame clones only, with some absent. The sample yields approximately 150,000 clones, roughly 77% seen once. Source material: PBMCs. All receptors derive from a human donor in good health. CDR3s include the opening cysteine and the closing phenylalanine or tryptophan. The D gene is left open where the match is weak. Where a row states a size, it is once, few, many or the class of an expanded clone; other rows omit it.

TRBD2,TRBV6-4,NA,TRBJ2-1,CASSALAGGSNEQFF,TGTGCCAGCAGTGCCCTAGCGGGGGGATCTAATGAGCAGTTCTTC
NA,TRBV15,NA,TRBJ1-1,CATSLEGTEAFF,TGTGCCACCAGCCTTGAGGGTACTGAAGCTTTCTTT
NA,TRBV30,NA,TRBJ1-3,CAWSEDSRNTIYF,TGTGCCTGGAGTGAGGACAGCAGAAACACCATATATTTT
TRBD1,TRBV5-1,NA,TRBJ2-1,CASSLGGTGYNEQFF,TGCGCCAGCAGCTTGGGGGGGACAGGGTACAATGAGCAGTTCTTC
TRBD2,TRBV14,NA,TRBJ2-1,CASSHYAGVNPGEQFF,TGTGCCAGCAGCCATTATGCGGGAGTGAACCCCGGGGAGCAGTTCTTC
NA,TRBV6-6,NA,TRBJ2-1,CASSYVAGNEQFF,TGTGCCAGCAGTTACGTAGCCGGAAATGAGCAGTTCTTC
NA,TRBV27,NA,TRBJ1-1,CASSPGRQGFLIMNTEAFF,TGTGCCAGCAGCCCAGGGAGGCAGGGCTTCCTTATAATGAACACTGAAGCTTTCTTT
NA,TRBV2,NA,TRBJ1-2,CASTMLRGEGYAF,TGTGCCAGCACCATGCTCCGGGGAGAGGGCTACGCCTTC
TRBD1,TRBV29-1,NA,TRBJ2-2,CSVAMGQDTGELFF,TGCAGCGTGGCCATGGGACAGGACACCGGGGAGCTGTTTTTT
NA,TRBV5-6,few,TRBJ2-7,CASSRVGEYYEQYF,TGTGCCAGCAGCCGCGTAGGGGAATACTACGAGCAGTACTTC
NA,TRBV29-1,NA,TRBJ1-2,CSVVGSVDGYTF,TGCAGCGTTGTGGGGAGTGTGGATGGCTACACCTTC
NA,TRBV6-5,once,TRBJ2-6,CASSYSRESGANVLTF,TGTGCCAGCAGTTACTCGAGAGAGTCTGGGGCCAACGTCCTGACTTTC
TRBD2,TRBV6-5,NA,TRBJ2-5,CASSYIPGGEQYF,TGTGCCAGCAGCTATATCCCGGGGGGAGAGCAGTACTTC
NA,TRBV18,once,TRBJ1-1,CASSPAGENTEAFF,TGTGCCAGCTCACCAGCAGGGGAGAACACTGAAGCTTTCTTT
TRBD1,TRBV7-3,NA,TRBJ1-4,CASSSTGGGGEKLFF,TGTGCCAGCAGCTCTACAGGGGGGGGTGGGGAAAAACTGTTTTTT
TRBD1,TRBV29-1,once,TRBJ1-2,CSVDRTGDGEVGYPF,TGCAGCGTTGATCGAACAGGGGATGGAGAAGTTGGCTACCCCTTC
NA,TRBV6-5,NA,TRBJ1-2,CASSYDSYGYTF,TGTGCCAGCAGTTACGACAGCTATGGCTACACCTTC
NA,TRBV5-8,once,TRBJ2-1,CASSYRDMPFF,TGTGCCAGCAGCTACCGGGACATGCCGTTCTTC
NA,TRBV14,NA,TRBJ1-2,CASSQDRRGYYGYTF,TGTGCCAGCAGCCAAGATCGAAGGGGGTACTATGGCTACACCTTC
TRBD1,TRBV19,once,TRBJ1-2,CASSRRQGGIVSRHGYTF,TGTGCCAGTAGCCGTCGACAGGGAGGAATAGTTTCGCGGCATGGCTACACCTTC
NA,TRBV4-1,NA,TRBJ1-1,CASSHASQGTEAFF,TGCGCCAGCAGCCATGCATCACAGGGCACTGAAGCTTTCTTT
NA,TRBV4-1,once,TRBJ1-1,CASSLSTANTEAFF,TGCGCCAGCAGCCTATCGACAGCGAACACTGAAGCTTTCTTT
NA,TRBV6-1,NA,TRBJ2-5,CASSPNPGETQYF,TGTGCCAGCAGTCCAAACCCCGGGGAGACCCAGTACTTC
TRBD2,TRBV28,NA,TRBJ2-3,CASSSAPGGQYF,TGTGCCAGCAGTTCTGCCCCGGGGGGGCAGTATTTT
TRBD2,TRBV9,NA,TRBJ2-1,CASSTRGLAGGLRWNEQFF,TGTGCCAGCAGCACCAGAGGGCTAGCGGGGGGGCTAAGATGGAATGAGCAGTTCTTC
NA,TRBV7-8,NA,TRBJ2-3,CASSLVRGELTDTQYF,TGTGCCAGCAGCTTAGTTCGGGGAGAGCTCACAGATACGCAGTATTTT
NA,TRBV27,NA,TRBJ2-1,CASSPRTESYNEQFF,TGTGCCAGCAGTCCCCGGACTGAATCCTACAATGAGCAGTTCTTC
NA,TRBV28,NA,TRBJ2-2,CASSPSDTGELFF,TGTGCCAGCAGTCCAAGCGACACCGGGGAGCTGTTTTTT
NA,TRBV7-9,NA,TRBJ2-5,CASSLVGAQETQYF,TGTGCCAGCAGCTTAGTGGGGGCCCAAGAGACCCAGTACTTC
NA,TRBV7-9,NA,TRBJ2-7,CASSLRDKSYEQYF,TGTGCCAGCAGCCTCCGGGACAAGTCCTACGAGCAGTACTTC
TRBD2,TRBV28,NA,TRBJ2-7,CASRGGSRFEQYF,TGTGCCAGCCGGGGCGGGAGTCGGTTCGAGCAGTACTTC
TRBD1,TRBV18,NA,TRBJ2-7,CASSTPGQPLGEQYF,TGTGCCAGCTCAACCCCGGGACAGCCATTGGGGGAGCAGTACTTC
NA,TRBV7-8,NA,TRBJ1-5,CASSRITGQVNQPQHF,TGTGCCAGCAGCCGAATCACTGGACAAGTCAATCAGCCCCAGCATTTT
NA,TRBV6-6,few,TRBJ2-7,CASSDGYRSSYEQYF,TGTGCCAGCAGTGACGGCTATAGGAGCTCCTACGAGCAGTACTTC
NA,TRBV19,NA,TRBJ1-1,CASSDTNTEAFF,TGTGCCAGTAGTGACACGAACACTGAAGCTTTCTTT
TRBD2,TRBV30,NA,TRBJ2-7,CAWSVAGGLYEQYF,TGTGCCTGGAGTGTAGCGGGGGGACTATACGAGCAGTACTTC
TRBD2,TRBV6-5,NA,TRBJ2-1,CASSSGTSNLYNEQFF,TGTGCCAGCAGTTCCGGGACTAGCAACCTCTACAATGAGCAGTTCTTC
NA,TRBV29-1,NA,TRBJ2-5,CSVARGTDQETQYF,TGCAGCGTCGCCCGCGGGACGGACCAAGAGACCCAGTACTTC
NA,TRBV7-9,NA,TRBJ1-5,CASSLGGSGEPQHF,TGTGCCAGCAGCCTTGGGGGGAGCGGGGAGCCCCAGCATTTT
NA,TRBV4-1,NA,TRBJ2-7,CASSQGRTPTYEQYF,TGCGCCAGCAGCCAAGGACGGACACCCACCTACGAGCAGTACTTC
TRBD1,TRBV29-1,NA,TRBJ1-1,CSVDDRGRRTEAFF,TGCAGCGTCGATGACAGGGGGCGGCGAACTGAAGCTTTCTTT
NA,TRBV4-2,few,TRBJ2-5,CASSPGFQETQYF,TGTGCCAGCAGCCCGGGATTTCAAGAGACCCAGTACTTC
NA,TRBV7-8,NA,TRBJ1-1,CASSSDTHTEAFF,TGTGCCAGCAGCTCAGACACCCACACTGAAGCTTTCTTT